This T cell receptor (beta chain) appears in the sequencing data of a study of Ad26.COV2.S vaccination and SARS-CoV-2 variants. The wider study: Donor joined the COV1001 Ad26.COV2.S trial arm.

The CDR3 has 15 amino acids. Deletions cut 3 bases from V and 0 bases from J, with 9 bases between. CDR1 SNHLY and CDR2 FYNNEI come from the germline V gene. As concerns this clone: Its antigen remains unknown.

The protocol was immunoSEQ multiplex PCR, while the TCRdb copy is restricted to in-frame clones and leaves out a portion. The table records a few hundred thousand clones, 80% to 90% of them present only once. General study findings and limits: Assessments of TCR breadth and depth may have underestimated the total T cell responses. Comparable non-spike TCR breadth was observed in vaccine and placebo recipients. Substantial response breadth was reportedly seen for spike-specific CD8+ and CD4+ T cells after vaccination.

The treatment: 15 to 20 received Ad26.COV2.S at low or high dose, single or two shots; about five received placebo; per-sample allocation not given. Sampling happened 63 days after the first vaccine or placebo injection. The specimen comprised peripheral blood, sampled in a trial of Ad26.COV2.S vaccine versus placebo. This receptor was taken from a person between 18 and 65 years old who received the Ad26.COV2.S COVID-19 vaccine or a placebo. The rearrangement links TRBV2 to TRBJ2-1, with no clear D. CDR3 bases: TGTGCCAGCAGTGAGCGCCCAAGCTCCTACAATGAGCAGTTCTTC. Translation: CASSERPSSYNEQFF.